The next 16 T cell receptor beta chains were all read from a single sample in a study of blood T cell repertoires in COVID-19. Repertoires were generated with immunoSEQ multiplex PCR, while TCRdb's copy carries only in-frame clones and drops some. This sample has 200,000 to 250,000 clones, with around four fifths found just once. The sample comprised peripheral blood. The receptors derive from a man aged 50-59 years with active or convalescent COVID-19.

This clone has only one observation. The gene calls are TRBV23-1 and TRBJ1-5; the match to TRBD1 covers 10 bases. TRBV23-1 is placed among ORFs of uncertain function. V was pared by 8 bases and J by 4 bases, with 2 bases of the junction left unmatched. The CDR3 sequence is 13 residues long. CDR3 sequence: CASLGQGNQPQHF. The CDR3 DNA reads TGCGCCAGCCTGGGACAGGGGAATCAGCCCCAGCATTTT.

This chain links TRBV24-1 with TRBJ2-2; TRBD2 is a possible D gene (6 bases). The V gene's germline CDR1 is KGHDR and CDR2 SFDVKD. This CDR3 region has 14 residues. With 3 bases removed from V and 3 bases from J, the gap between germline ends came to 7 bases. CDR3 sequence (DNA): TGTGCCACCAGTGATGGGACTTACACCGGGGAGCTGTTTTTT. It codes for CATSDGTYTGELFF.

The rearrangement uses TRBV7-9 and TRBJ2-7; TRBD2 aligns across 10 bases. Germline loops: CDR1 SEHNR, CDR2 FQNEAQ (reference sequence). V shed 5 bases and J 3 bases; nucleotides not matched to a gene: 7. CDR3 length: 15 amino acids. The CDR3 sequence: CASSQTTSGDYEQYF. The CDR3, as DNA: TGTGCCAGCAGCCAAACCACTAGCGGGGACTACGAGCAGTACTTC.

The chain has TRBV27 and TRBJ1-3, with D hard to call. The CDR3 has 13 amino acids. The V gene lost 5 bases and the J gene lost 4 bases, with 9 bases spanning the gap. CDR1 and CDR2 (germline): MNHEY, SMNVEV (reference sequence). CDR3 DNA: TGTGCCAGCAGTACCGCTCGGGGAAACACCATATATTTT. This encodes CASSTARGNTIYF.

The CDR3 sequence is CASSETLNQPQHF. CDR3 DNA sequence: TGTGCCAGCAGTGAGACACTTAATCAGCCCCAGCATTTT. The J gene is TRBJ1-5, the V gene TRBV6-1; no firm D call. CDR3 length equals 13 residues. Germline values: CDR1 MNHNS, CDR2 SASEGT. The V end lost 3 bases, the J end lost 4 bases, and 7 bases lay between the germline ends.

This clone was counted a single time. The CDR3 here is CASSYIQGGGYTF. The CDR3 bases are TGTGCCAGCAGTTACATCCAGGGCGGTGGCTACACCTTC. The chain carries TRBV6-5 and TRBJ1-2; tentative D call: TRBD1 (5 bases). Trimming stripped 2 bases from V and 7 bases from J, with 11 bases between. Germline CDR1 and CDR2: MNHEY and SVGAGI. The length of the CDR3 is 13 residues.

This clone has a single count. The rearrangement links TRBV7-9 to TRBJ2-1; D uncertain. Trimming removed 1 base from V and 1 base from J, with 11 bases in between. The germline V gene encodes CDR1 SEHNR and CDR2 FQNEAQ (reference sequence). This CDR3 comprises 16 residues. The CDR3 sequence: CASSLGVYYSYNEQFF. The CDR3 DNA is TGTGCCAGCAGCTTAGGGGTTTACTATTCCTACAATGAGCAGTTCTTC.

The V gene is TRBV5-4, the J gene TRBJ2-7; 9 bases map to TRBD2. CDR1 SGHNT and CDR2 YYREEE come from the germline V gene (reference sequence). J lost 2 bases, V lost 0 bases, and 3 bases had no gene match. CDR3 length: 15 residues. The CDR3 here is CASSLAGGRAYEQYF. The CDR3 nucleotides are TGTGCCAGCAGCTTGGCCGGCGGGAGGGCCTACGAGCAGTACTTC.

V usage is TRBV6-4 and J usage is TRBJ1-6; 10 nucleotides line up with TRBD1. The CDR3 consists of 16 residues. V lost 0 bases, J lost 7 bases, and 3 bases stayed unmatched. Germline V CDR1 and CDR2: MRHNA, SNTAGT. CDR3 bases: TGTGCCAGCAGTGACTCCGGGACAGGGGAAAATTCACCCCTCCACTTT. Its translation: CASSDSGTGENSPLHF.

V and J are TRBV6-5 and TRBJ2-2; the D gene is possibly TRBD1 (6 bases). CDR1 is MNHEY and CDR2 is SVGAGI in the germline V gene. The CDR3 spans 12 residues. The V end was cut by 5 bases, the J end by 7 bases, with 8 bases between. The CDR3 DNA reads TGTGCCAGCAGTAACAGGGTCGGGGAGCTGTTTTTT. Protein: CASSNRVGELFF.

V and J are TRBV27 and TRBJ1-2, with 10 positions matching TRBD1. This CDR3 has 15 amino acids. CDR1 is MNHEY, CDR2 SMNVEV, per germline (reference sequence). Trimming removed 5 bases from V and 3 bases from J; junction bases left unmatched: 6. CDR3 bases: TGTGCCAGCAGTCCGATGACAGGGGGCCACTATGGCTACACCTTC. Residues: CASSPMTGGHYGYTF.

The V call is TRBV5-4, the J call TRBJ2-3; D is ambiguous. The V gene's germline CDR1 is SGHNT and CDR2 YYREEE (reference sequence). The CDR3 has 15 amino acids. Trimming cost V 5 bases and J 2 bases, with 15 bases left between them. The CDR3 reads CASRSPGGPTDTQYF. For the CDR3, the DNA is TGTGCCAGCAGGTCCCCCGGCGGCCCCACAGATACGCAGTATTTT. Looking up the rest from reference TRBV5-4 and TRBJ2-3 gives the full variable domain: ETGVTQSPTHLIKTRGQQVTLRCSSQSGHNTVSWYQQALGQGPQFIFQYYREEENGRGNFPPRFSGLQFPNYSSELNVNALELDDSALYLCASRSPGGPTDTQYFGPGTRLTVL.

The chain has TRBV15 and TRBJ1-5; perhaps TRBD1 as D (5 bases). This CDR3 region has 15 residues. V lost 5 bases and J lost 0, with 11 bases in between. Germline values: CDR1 LNHNV, CDR2 YYDKDF (reference sequence). Written as DNA, the CDR3 is TGTGCCACCAGCGTCGGACAATATAGCAATCAGCCCCAGCATTTT. This translates into CATSVGQYSNQPQHF. The variable domain in full, with the rest retrieved from reference TRBV15 and TRBJ1-5, is DAMVIQNPRYQVTQFGKPVTLSCSQTLNHNVMYWYQQKSSQAPKLLFHYYDKDFNNEADTPDNFQSRRPNTSFCFLDIRSPGLGDTAMYLCATSVGQYSNQPQHFGDGTRLSIL.

This clone was picked up a small number of times. The V and J genes are TRBV7-3 and TRBJ1-1; D ambiguous. CDR1 and CDR2 from the germline V gene are SGHTA and FQGTGA. V lost 2 bases to trimming and J lost 1 base, with 14 bases between them. This CDR3 has 16 amino acids. In DNA, the CDR3 is TGTGCCAGCAGCTTATCCAGGCGACTACAGAACACTGAAGCTTTCTTT. Translated, it gives CASSLSRRLQNTEAFF.

J is TRBJ1-6 and V is TRBV30, with a tentative D call TRBD1 (6 bases). Between the trimmed V and J ends, which lost 6 bases and 9 bases, there was a span of 12 bases. Germline V gene sequence: CDR1 GTSNPN, CDR2 SVGIG (reference sequence). The CDR3 spans 12 residues. The CDR3 DNA sequence: TGTGCCTGTATCAGGGGTGCTTCACCCCTCCACTTT. Its protein is CACIRGASPLHF.

In DNA, the CDR3 is TGTGCCAGCAGACGTCAGGCTGGCTACACCTTC. Translated: CASRRQAGYTF. This chain links TRBV2 with TRBJ1-2; D gene uncertain. The germline gives CDR1 SNHLY, CDR2 FYNNEI. V lost 6 bases to trimming and J lost 7 bases, with 9 bases between them. This CDR3 region has 11 residues.